This T cell receptor beta chain was captured by sequencing in a study of blood T cell repertoires in COVID-19. Study as a whole: Specimens from acute and convalescent COVID-19 originated in the United States, Italy and Spain.

Assay: immunoSEQ multiplex PCR; the TCRdb copy retains only in-frame clones and omits some. The repertoire holds about 270,000 clones, with less than 95% as singletons. The CDR3 sequence is 12 residues long. Germline V lookup: CDR1 SGHRS, CDR2 YFSETQ. V was clipped by 8 bases and J by 4 bases, with 12 bases between them. Sequenced sample: PBMCs or T cells enriched from blood (not recorded which). The chain joins TRBV5-1 to TRBJ1-1; possibly TRBD1 for D (5 bases). The source of this sequence is a man aged 40-50 years who had been exposed to COVID-19. This CDR3 is CASRPDSTEAFF. CDR3 coding DNA: TGCGCCAGTAGGCCTGACAGCACTGAAGCTTTCTTT.